The present entry profiles one T cell receptor beta chain with its context. Data came from immunoSEQ multiplex PCR; TCRdb stores just in-frame clones and leaves some out. The sample has about 500,000 clones; approximately 80% are singletons. The data were taken from a study of shared T cell receptors in the human thymus. CDR1 SGHDN and CDR2 FVKESK come from the germline V gene. The CDR3 is made up of 16 amino acids. The ends were cut back, 0 bases at V and 3 bases at J, with 14 bases in the middle. Separately, the same data were catalogued under a study of human thymus T cells. As that study records: The donors were infants in Finland with congenital heart defects, otherwise immunologically healthy. Resections obtained during corrective heart surgery supplied the thymus tissue. Thymic and blood repertoires appeared to show biased V and J gene usage. Overlap was high between thymic repertoires from unrelated individuals, as reported in related research.

The receptor's source is a boy younger than two with a congenital heart defect. The specimen sequenced was thymocytes. The V call is TRBV14, the J call TRBJ2-5; the D gene is possibly TRBD2 (6 bases). CDR3 sequence reads: CASSQDGEAGKETQYF. The CDR3 bases are TGTGCCAGCAGCCAAGACGGAGAGGCGGGGAAAGAGACCCAGTACTTC.